This T cell receptor (beta chain) was recorded in a study of cytomegalovirus exposure and HLA in healthy donors. Details on this clone: At one end the junction does not follow the germline gene, possibly because of a read error.

Germline V gives CDR1 SGHVS, CDR2 FQNEAQ. CDR3 length: 17 residues. The PCR made use of 60 Vbeta and 13 Jbeta primers. Sequenced by immunoSEQ multiplex PCR; TCRdb stores in-frame clones only, minus some. This table has around 150,000 clones, roughly 70% appearing once. This sequence was found in a male donor in good health and CMV-seronegative. Source material: PBMCs. The chain uses TRBV7-8 and TRBJ1-1; D call uncertain. CDR3 amino acids: CASNLGRLESRTVEAFF. CDR3 nucleotide sequence: TGTGCCAGCAACTTAGGGAGGCTGGAAAGCAGAACGGTCGAAGCTTTCTTT.